This T cell receptor beta chain was observed in a study of shared clonotypes between healthy human individuals. Across the study: Ranging from 18 to 49 in age, donors were a couple of women and three men. Study-wide results and caveats: Shared across a handful of donors were roughly 4.7% of the naive CD4 clonotypes.

It was across several immunoSEQ plates that each subset's genomic DNA was evenly split. Assay used: immunoSEQ multiplex PCR; TCRdb lists only in-frame clones, some missing. The sample lists millions of clones, about 94% occurring once. With respect to this clone: The antigen remains unidentified.

Naive CD8 cells, CD45RO-negative and positively selected for CCR7, excluded terminally differentiated effector memory CD45RA+ cells. This receptor was identified in a man aged 18 to 29 in good health. The sequenced sample consisted of naive CD8+ T cells sorted from blood.

In DNA form, the CDR3 reads TGTGCCACCAGCACTTTCCCAAGGGAGGGGGAAGAGACCCAGTACTTC. As protein: CATSTFPREGEETQYF. V is TRBV15 and J is TRBJ2-5; a possible D gene is TRBD2 (7 bases). Deletions cut 4 bases from V and 3 bases from J, with 18 bases between. There are 16 residues in the CDR3. Germline values: CDR1 LNHNV, CDR2 YYDKDF (reference sequence).